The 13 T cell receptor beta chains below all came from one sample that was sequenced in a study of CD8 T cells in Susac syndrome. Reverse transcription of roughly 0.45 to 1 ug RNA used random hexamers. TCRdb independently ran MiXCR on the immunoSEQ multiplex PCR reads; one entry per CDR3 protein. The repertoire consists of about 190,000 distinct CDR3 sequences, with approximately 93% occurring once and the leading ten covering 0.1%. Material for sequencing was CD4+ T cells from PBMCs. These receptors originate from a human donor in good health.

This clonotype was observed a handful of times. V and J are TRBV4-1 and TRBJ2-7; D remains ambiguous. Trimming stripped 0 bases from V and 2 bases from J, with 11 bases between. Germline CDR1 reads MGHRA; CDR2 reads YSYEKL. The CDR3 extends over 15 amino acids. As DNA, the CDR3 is TGCGCCAGCAGCCAAGAAGACACCGCCACCTACGAGCAGTACGTC. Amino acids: CASSQEDTATYEQYV.

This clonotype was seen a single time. CDR3 bases: TGTGCCATCAGTGATAGAACAGGGATAGAGTCACCCCTCCACTTT. This codes for CAISDRTGIESPLHF. The V call is TRBV10-3, the J call TRBJ1-6, with D maybe TRBD1 (6 bases). With 3 bases removed from V and 10 bases from J, the gap between germline ends came to 16 bases. Per germline, CDR1 ENHRY and CDR2 SYGVKD. This CDR3 has 15 residues.

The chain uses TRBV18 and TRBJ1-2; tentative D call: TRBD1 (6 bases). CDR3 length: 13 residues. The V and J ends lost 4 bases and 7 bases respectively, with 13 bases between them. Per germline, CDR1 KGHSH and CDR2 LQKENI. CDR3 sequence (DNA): TGTGCCAGCTCACTACAAGGGGGGTCTGGCTACACCTTC. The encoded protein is CASSLQGGSGYTF. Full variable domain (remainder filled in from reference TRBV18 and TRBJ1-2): NAGVMQNPRHLVRRRGQEARLRCSPMKGHSHVYWYRQLPEEGLKFMVYLQKENIIDESGMPKERFSAEFPKEGPSILRIQQVVRGDSAAYFCASSLQGGSGYTFGSGTRLTVV.

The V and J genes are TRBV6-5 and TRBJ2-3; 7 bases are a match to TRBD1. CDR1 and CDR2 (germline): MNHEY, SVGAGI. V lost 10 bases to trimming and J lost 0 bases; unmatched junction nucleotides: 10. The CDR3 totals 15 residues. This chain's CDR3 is CATISGQASTDTQYF. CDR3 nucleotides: TGTGCCACAATATCCGGACAGGCGAGCACAGATACGCAGTATTTT.

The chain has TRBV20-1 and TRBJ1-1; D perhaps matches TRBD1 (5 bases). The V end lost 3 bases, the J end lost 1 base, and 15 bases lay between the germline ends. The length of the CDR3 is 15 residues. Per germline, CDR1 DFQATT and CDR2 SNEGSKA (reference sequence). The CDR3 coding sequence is TGCAGTGCTAGTGGGGGGTGGCGGCCGAACACTGAAGCTTTCTTT. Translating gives CSASGGWRPNTEAFF.

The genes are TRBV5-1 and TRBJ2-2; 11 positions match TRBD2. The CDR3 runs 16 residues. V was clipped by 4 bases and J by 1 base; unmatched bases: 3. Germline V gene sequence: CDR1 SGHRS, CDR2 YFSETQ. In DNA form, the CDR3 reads TGCGCCAGCAGCCCGGGACTAGCGGTGAACACCGGGGAGCTGTTTTTT. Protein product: CASSPGLAVNTGELFF. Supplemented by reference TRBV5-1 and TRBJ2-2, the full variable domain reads KAGVTQTPRYLIKTRGQQVTLSCSPISGHRSVSWYQQTPGQGLQFLFEYFSETQRNKGNFPGRFSGRQFSNSRSEMNVSTLELGDSALYLCASSPGLAVNTGELFFGEGSRLTVL.

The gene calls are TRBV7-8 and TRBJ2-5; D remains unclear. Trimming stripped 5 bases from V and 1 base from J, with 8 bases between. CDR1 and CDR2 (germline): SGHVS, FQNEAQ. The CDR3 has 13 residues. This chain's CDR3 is CASSPRVQETQYF. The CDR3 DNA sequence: TGTGCCAGCAGCCCTAGGGTCCAAGAGACCCAGTACTTC.

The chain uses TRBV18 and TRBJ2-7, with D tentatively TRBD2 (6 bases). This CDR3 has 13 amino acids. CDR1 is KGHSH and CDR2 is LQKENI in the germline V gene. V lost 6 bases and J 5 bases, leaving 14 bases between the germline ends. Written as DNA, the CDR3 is TGTGCCAGCTCCCTAAGACGGGAGCACGAGCAGTACGTC. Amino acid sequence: CASSLRREHEQYV.

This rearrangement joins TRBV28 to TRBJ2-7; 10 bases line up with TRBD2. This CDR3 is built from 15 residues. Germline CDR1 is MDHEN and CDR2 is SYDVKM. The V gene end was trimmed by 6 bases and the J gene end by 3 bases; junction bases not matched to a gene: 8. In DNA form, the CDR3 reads TGTGCCAGCAGCTTTCTACTAGCGGGGTACTACGAGCAGTACTTC. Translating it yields CASSFLLAGYYEQYF.

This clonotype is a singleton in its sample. The CDR3 reads CASTTGGRTEAFF. In DNA form, the CDR3 reads TGTGCCAGTACCACAGGGGGCAGAACTGAAGCTTTCTTT. This chain links TRBV19 with TRBJ1-1, with TRBD1 matching over 9 bases. Looked up from germline, CDR1 is LNHDA and CDR2 is SQIVND (reference sequence). CDR3 length: 13 residues. The junction had 5 bases not matched to a gene; V was cut back by 7 bases and J by 5 bases.

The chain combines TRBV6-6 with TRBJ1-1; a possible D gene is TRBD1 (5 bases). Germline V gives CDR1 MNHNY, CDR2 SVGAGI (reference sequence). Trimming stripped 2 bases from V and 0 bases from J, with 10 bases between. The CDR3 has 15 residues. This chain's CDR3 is CASSYGGTVNTEAFF. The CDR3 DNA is TGTGCCAGCAGTTACGGCGGGACGGTGAACACTGAAGCTTTCTTT.

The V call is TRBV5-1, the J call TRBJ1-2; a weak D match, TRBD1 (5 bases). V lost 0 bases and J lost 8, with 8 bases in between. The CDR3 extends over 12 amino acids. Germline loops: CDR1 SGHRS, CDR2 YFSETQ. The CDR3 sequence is CASSLGRDGYTF. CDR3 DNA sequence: TGCGCCAGCAGCTTGGGCCGGGACGGCTACACCTTC.

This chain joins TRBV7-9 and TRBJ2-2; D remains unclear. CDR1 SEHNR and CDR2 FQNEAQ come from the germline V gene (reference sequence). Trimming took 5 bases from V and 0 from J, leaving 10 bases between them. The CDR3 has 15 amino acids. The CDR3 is CASSPRTSNTGELFF. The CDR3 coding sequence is TGTGCCAGCAGCCCCCGGACGTCGAACACCGGGGAGCTGTTTTTT.